This TCR beta chain was identified during a study of blood T cell repertoires in COVID-19 (dated by TCRdb to about 2020). General notes on the study: The collaborator samples originated in the United States, Italy and Spain and spanned the acute and convalescent phases of COVID-19. Where HLA class I and class II types were available, the types were taken from metadata supplied by the sample provider, not from assay-based typing. Deeply sampled blood TCRbeta repertoires from subjects exposed to, actively infected with, or recovered from COVID-19 were included in the dataset. The material from the prospective study consisted of cDNA or gDNA derived from T cells, B-cell-depleted T cells, or PBMCs. A freely available public database, intended as a resource for researchers studying the immune response to SARS-CoV-2, is where the repertoires were released. The samples were drawn from the first 160 participants of the ongoing ImmuneRACE study and from 1,200 or so subjects provided by 6 global collaborators. Nearly every sample came with metadata listing a de-identified subject ID, COVID-19 status, age in years and sex. Overall study outcomes, separate from this receptor: How much clinical and demographic metadata was included differed by source and by participant, and the metadata was provided uncurated.

CDR1 and CDR2 were assigned from the germline V gene (reference sequence) as SGHNT and YYREEE. Ends trimmed: V by 4 bases, J by 8 bases; bases unmatched to a gene: 13. The CDR3 starts with the cysteine, ends with the phenylalanine, and has 16 residues. The entry retains the CDR3 DNA only, 48 bases that are in frame from base 1. Concerning this clone: The clone's antigen remains unknown. One base away there is no much larger clone; base qualities are not given.

The collaborating institutions used their own protocols to collect whole blood in K2EDTA tubes. Collaborator samples were shipped for TCRbeta analysis as frozen whole blood, isolated PBMCs, or DNA extracted from either sample type. TCRbeta CDR3 regions were amplified from genomic DNA by means of the immunoSEQ Assay, a bias-controlled multiplex PCR. Turning to the authors' computational methods: The number of nucleated cells in each sample was estimated from the amplification of reference gene primers within the assay. To quantify the absolute abundance of each unique TCRbeta CDR3 rearrangement, sequence reads were collapsed and filtered. Productive Simpson clonality was computed per sample as the square root of Simpson's diversity index over productive rearrangements. TCRdb limited this immuneACCESS table to in-frame rearrangements with V and J called. A share of clones is missing; checked studies link under half to unresolved V genes, and the rest is unexplained. The DNA was the basis for D and trimming; V, J and clone size are from that table. The sample table lists approximately 48,000 clones, 85% of them with a count of one. Of the sample, about 6.5% falls within the top ten clones.

The sequence links TRBV5-4 to TRBJ2-1; 9 central bases correspond to TRBD1. This TCR derives from a man between 60 and 75 years old with acute or convalescent COVID-19. Input material: peripheral blood. The DNA is as follows: TGTGCCAGCAGCCCGGTGGGGGGGAGGACAGGGGATGAGCAGTTCTTC. The encoded protein is CASSPVGGRTGDEQFF.